This TCR beta chain stems from a study of blood T cell repertoires in COVID-19. Study-level background: Sample material is recorded as cDNA or gDNA derived from T cells, B-cell-depleted T cells, or PBMCs.

The method was immunoSEQ multiplex PCR; TCRdb's version includes in-frame clones alone and lacks a portion of them. The sample has some 87,000 clones, 84% seen once. Germline CDR1 and CDR2: SGDLS and YYNGEE. CDR3 length equals 14 residues. V shed 7 bases and J shed 0 bases, with 13 bases lying between them. The TCR sequence derives from a human donor in a cohort sampled during active COVID-19. The chain combines TRBV9 with TRBJ1-1, with D perhaps TRBD1 (6 bases). Sequences were obtained from peripheral blood. The chain's CDR3 is CASAPGQLNTEAFF. The CDR3, as DNA: TGTGCCAGCGCCCCCGGACAGCTGAACACTGAAGCTTTCTTT.